This TCR beta chain is from a study of sequential checkpoint blockade in melanoma. On the study more broadly: Arm A got nivolumab then ipilimumab; arm B the reverse, 1:1.

This table comes from immunoSEQ multiplex PCR, and its TCRdb copy is limited to in-frame clones, with some not included. Among tens of thousands of clones listed, 85% to 90% were seen once. Indicated treatment: randomized to nivolumab then ipilimumab (arm A) or the reverse (arm B). DNA-damaging chemotherapy had not been given to any patient beforehand. Live CD3+CD8+ CD19− CD56− cells were sorted from PBMCs. The CDR3 consists of 15 residues. Germline V gene data show CDR1 as MDHEN and CDR2 as SYDVKM. Trimming cost V 3 bases and J 2 bases, with 13 bases left between them. The sequence was collected from a human donor with melanoma. J is TRBJ1-2 and V is TRBV28; D is perhaps TRBD1 (5 bases). The material was CD8+ T cells sorted from blood (inferred from file names), obtained from a patient given nivolumab and ipilimumab in sequence. For the CDR3, the DNA is TGTGCCAGCAGTTTCGGGGGGACGGACAACTATGGCTACACCTTC. Translating it yields CASSFGGTDNYGYTF.